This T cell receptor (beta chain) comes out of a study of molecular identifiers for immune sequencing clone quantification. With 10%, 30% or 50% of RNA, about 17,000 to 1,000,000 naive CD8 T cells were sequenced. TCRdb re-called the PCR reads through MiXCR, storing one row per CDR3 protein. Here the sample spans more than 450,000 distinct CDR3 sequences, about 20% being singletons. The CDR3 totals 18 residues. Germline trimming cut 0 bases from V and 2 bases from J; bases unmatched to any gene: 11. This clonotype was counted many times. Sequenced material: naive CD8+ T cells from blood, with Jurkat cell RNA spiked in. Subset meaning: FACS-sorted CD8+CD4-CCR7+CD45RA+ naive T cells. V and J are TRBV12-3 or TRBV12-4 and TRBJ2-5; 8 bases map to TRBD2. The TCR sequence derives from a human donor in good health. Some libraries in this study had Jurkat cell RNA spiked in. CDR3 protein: CASSLAGLGVAGQETQYF. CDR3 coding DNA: TGTGCCAGCAGTTTAGCCGGCTTAGGCGTAGCGGGGCAAGAGACCCAGTACTTC.